These 30 T cell receptor beta chains were sequenced from one sample in a study of blood T cells in healthy people across ages. A second PCR of roughly 7 to 11 cycles used a sample-barcoded 5' primer and a J-beta primer mix. MiXCR, run by TCRdb on the 5' RACE reads, gives a single entry per CDR3 protein. This sample has roughly 680,000 distinct CDR3 sequences, with over 40% found just once. Input material: blood. These receptors came from a woman of 80 years or more in good health.

This clonotype was found many times. The J gene is TRBJ2-1, the V gene TRBV9; D tentatively reads TRBD1 or TRBD2 (5 bases each). Germline CDR1 SGDLS, CDR2 YYNGEE. Trimming shortened V by 4 bases and J by 7 bases, and 21 bases separated the two germline ends. CDR3 length equals 16 residues. The CDR3 spells CASSPLGEGKRNEQFF. The CDR3 nucleotides are TGTGCCAGCAGCCCCCTCGGCGAGGGGAAGAGGAATGAGCAGTTCTTC.

This chain links TRBV7-2 with TRBJ2-5; TRBD2 matches 9 bases. CDR1 is SGHTA, CDR2 FQGNSA, per germline. The CDR3 spans 17 residues. V was clipped by 2 bases and J by 5 bases; unmatched bases: 12. The CDR3, as DNA: TGTGCCAGCAGCTTAAGCCTAGGCGTAGCGGGGGCGGAGACCCAGTACTTC. Translated, it gives CASSLSLGVAGAETQYF.

Points on this clonotype: A much larger clone sits a single nucleotide away, making a read error possible. The CDR3 sequence is CASSFSGVSYNEQFF. As DNA, the CDR3 is TGTGCCAGCAGCTTTAGCGGGGTCTCCTACAATGAGCAGTTCTTC. The chain has TRBV9 and TRBJ2-1; 8 bases align to TRBD2. The CDR3 length is 15 residues. Germline V CDR1 and CDR2: SGDLS, YYNGEE. V lost 4 bases and J lost 0; bases outside the gene matches: 3.

As for this clonotype: A much more abundant neighbour one base away suggests this may be a read error. V and J are TRBV9 and TRBJ2-7; 12 bases fit TRBD2. Germline V lookup: CDR1 SGDLS, CDR2 YYNGEE. CDR3 length: 15 residues. V trimming: 3 bases; J trimming: 7 bases; junction bases outside the gene matches: 8. The CDR3 DNA reads TGTGCCAGCAGCGCTAGCGGGAGGGCCGAGTATGAGCAGTACTTC. Protein sequence: CASSASGRAEYEQYF. Full variable domain (missing parts from reference TRBV9 and TRBJ2-7): DSGVTQTPKHLITATGQRVTLRCSPRSGDLSVYWYQQSLDQGLQFLIQYYNGEERAKGNILERFSAQQFPDLHSELNLSSLELGDSALYFCASSASGRAEYEQYFGPGTRLTVT.

This rearrangement joins TRBV6-1 to TRBJ2-1; TRBD2 is a possible D gene (6 bases). Deletions cut 3 bases from V and 13 bases from J, with 19 bases between. The CDR3 length is 14 residues. Germline assignment: CDR1 MNHNS and CDR2 SASEGT. This CDR3 reads CASSEGGFIETQFF. CDR3 in DNA: TGTGCCAGCAGTGAGGGAGGTTTTATCGAGACCCAGTTCTTC.

This clonotype was recorded many times. The gene calls are TRBV28 and TRBJ2-1; D gene uncertain. CDR3 length: 16 amino acids. V was cut by 3 bases and J by 5 bases, with 17 bases left in between. In germline, CDR1 is MDHEN, CDR2 SYDVKM. CDR3 in amino acids: CASSFPISLGHNEQFF. CDR3 sequence (DNA): TGTGCCAGCAGTTTCCCAATTTCGTTGGGCCACAATGAGCAGTTCTTC.

Remarks on this clonotype: A much more abundant neighbour one base away suggests this may be a read error. The V call is TRBV28, the J call TRBJ1-2; D not certain. Germline-derived CDR1 and CDR2 are MDHEN and SYDVKM. The CDR3 is made up of 13 amino acids. The CDR3 DNA sequence: TGTGCCACCGAACGGACGGATAACTATGACTACACCTTC. This codes for CATERTDNYDYTF.

This clonotype has more than one count but fewer than ten. The rearrangement links TRBV20-1 to TRBJ2-2, with D unclear. V dropped 4 bases and J dropped 4 bases, with 4 bases sitting between them. The CDR3 sequence is 11 residues long. Per the germline V gene, CDR1 is DFQATT and CDR2 is SNEGSKA (reference sequence). The CDR3 nucleotides read TGCAGTGCTATCGTCACCGGGGAGCTGTTTTTT. As protein: CSAIVTGELFF.

As DNA, the CDR3 is TGTGCCAGCAGCTCCGGGGCCGGGGAGCTGTTTTTT. Translated: CASSSGAGELFF. The V call is TRBV12-3 or TRBV12-4, the J call TRBJ2-2, with D possibly TRBD2 on 5 matching bases. The CDR3 is 12 residues long. With 6 bases removed from V and 6 bases from J, the gap between germline ends came to 8 bases.

Note on this clonotype: Relative to the germline gene, one junction end is altered; a read error may explain this. The chain uses TRBV4-2 and TRBJ1-2; D not certain. CDR3 size: 13 residues. Germline V gene data show CDR1 as LGHNA and CDR2 as YNFKEQ. The chain's CDR3 is CVSSPSLGDGYTF. CDR3 nucleotide sequence: TGTGTCAGCAGCCCCTCATTAGGTGATGGCTACACCTTC.

The J gene is TRBJ2-7, the V gene TRBV25-1; D call uncertain. The end of the DNA aligns better with TRBJ2-5, so the J call may be wrong. Germline CDR1 reads MGHDK; CDR2 reads SYGVNS. CDR3 length: 13 residues. The CDR3 bases are TGTGCCAGCAGTGACCATTCAGTGGGGACCCAGTACTTC. Its translation is CASSDHSVGTQYF.

The J gene is TRBJ2-7, the V gene TRBV4-1; D might be TRBD1 or TRBD2, each matching 6 bases. The J call may be faulty, since TRBJ2-5 better matches the DNA end. In germline, CDR1 is MGHRA, CDR2 YSYEKL. The CDR3 extends over 15 amino acids. The CDR3 is CASSQERGGRETQYF. In nucleotides, the CDR3 is TGCGCCAGCAGCCAAGAACGAGGGGGGAGGGAGACCCAGTACTTC.

Details on this clonotype: A much larger clone sits a single nucleotide away, making a read error possible. V and J are TRBV6-1 and TRBJ2-1; D is undetermined. CDR1 and CDR2 from the germline V gene are MNHNS and SASEGT. The CDR3 length is 15 residues. V lost 1 base, J lost 0 bases, and 7 bases lay in between. CDR3 in DNA: TGTGCCAGCAGTGAAGGGCCAGCCTCCTACAATGAGCAGTTCTTC. This sequence encodes CASSEGPASYNEQFF.

The J gene is TRBJ2-3, the V gene TRBV7-2; tentative D call: TRBD2 (5 bases). Germline lookup yields CDR1 SGHTA and CDR2 FQGNSA. This CDR3 region has 13 residues. Trimming took off 2 bases at V and 4 bases at J, with 7 bases between the two ends. CDR3 region: CASSLSSSDTQYF. Here the CDR3 DNA reads TGTGCCAGCAGCTTATCTAGCTCAGATACGCAGTATTTT. The whole variable domain, remainder taken from reference TRBV7-2 and TRBJ2-3, is GAGVSQSPSNKVTEKGKDVELRCDPISGHTALYWYRQSLGQGLEFLIYFQGNSAPDKSGLPSDRFSAERTGGSVSTLTIQRTQQEDSAVYLCASSLSSSDTQYFGPGTRLTVL.

This chain links TRBV20-1 with TRBJ1-2, with 7 nucleotides matching TRBD1. This CDR3 comprises 14 residues. Germline CDR1 and CDR2: DFQATT and SNEGSKA (reference sequence). The junction had 10 bases not matched to a gene; V was cut back by 4 bases and J by 5 bases. The CDR3 here is CSAIEQGLVYGYTF. The CDR3 coding sequence is TGCAGTGCTATTGAACAGGGGTTGGTGTATGGCTACACCTTC.

The CDR3 coding sequence is TGTGCCAGCACCAGGACAGGACTCAGCTCCTACGAGCAGTACTTC. Residues: CASTRTGLSSYEQYF. This chain uses TRBV27 with TRBJ2-7; 7 positions match TRBD1. Germline loops: CDR1 MNHEY, CDR2 SMNVEV (reference sequence). This CDR3 region has 15 residues. J was trimmed by 0 bases and V by 7 bases; bases with no gene match: 9.

This clonotype was seen repeatedly, ten times or more. This sequence joins TRBV7-2 and TRBJ1-5; 8 bases are shared with TRBD1. Germline V gives CDR1 SGHTA, CDR2 FQGNSA. V lost 5 bases to trimming and J lost 6 bases; unmatched junction nucleotides: 12. This CDR3 region has 16 residues. The CDR3 DNA follows: TGTGCCAGCAGCCTACAGACAGGGGTCACCACTCAGCCCCAGCATTTT. This encodes CASSLQTGVTTQPQHF.

This clonotype has only a few counts. A much larger clone lies a single base off, so this may be a read error. The CDR3 DNA is TGTGCCAGCAGCTTAACGTTCGGGGGGGGTCTCAATGAGCAGTACTTC. Amino acids: CASSLTFGGGLNEQYF. This chain links TRBV7-3 with TRBJ2-5; 8 bases align to TRBD2. Germline-derived CDR1 and CDR2 are SGHTA and FQGTGA. V shed 0 bases and J 11 bases; nucleotides not matched to a gene: 14. CDR3 length equals 16 residues.

This sequence joins TRBV10-3 and TRBJ2-3; no definite D call. Germline lookup yields CDR1 ENHRY and CDR2 SYGVKD. The CDR3 has 14 residues. Trimming left V 0 bases short and J 2 bases short, with 6 bases between. CDR3 sequence: CAISESGYTDTQYF. Written as DNA, the CDR3 is TGTGCCATCAGTGAGTCTGGGTACACAGATACGCAGTATTTT.

The rearrangement links TRBV7-2 to TRBJ1-6; TRBD1 might be the D (6 bases). This CDR3 region has 15 residues. Trimming pared 3 bases from V and 7 bases from J, leaving 13 bases between. From germline, CDR1 is SGHTA and CDR2 FQGNSA. CDR3 amino acids: CASSLEGGPNSPLHF. The DNA for the CDR3 is TGTGCCAGCAGCTTGGAGGGGGGTCCCAATTCACCCCTCCACTTT. Filled out from reference TRBV7-2 and TRBJ1-6, the complete variable domain reads GAGVSQSPSNKVTEKGKDVELRCDPISGHTALYWYRQSLGQGLEFLIYFQGNSAPDKSGLPSDRFSAERTGGSVSTLTIQRTQQEDSAVYLCASSLEGGPNSPLHFGNGTRLTVT.

Remarks on this clonotype: This may be a read error, as it is one base from a much larger clone. The chain joins TRBV3-1 to TRBJ2-7; possible D gene TRBD1, 5 bases. Germline loops: CDR1 LGHDT, CDR2 YNNKEL (reference sequence). The CDR3 runs to 14 residues. Trimming removed 1 base from V and 3 bases from J, with 10 bases in between. The CDR3 spells CASSQGQRRYEQYF. In DNA, the CDR3 is TGTGCCAGCAGCCAAGGACAGAGACGCTACGAGCAGTACTTC.

The sample holds one count of this clonotype. The rearrangement links TRBV20-1 to TRBJ1-5; no clear D gene. The CDR3 loop spans 19 amino acids. V was clipped by 2 bases and J by 4 bases, with 27 bases between them. The germline V gene encodes CDR1 DFQATT and CDR2 SNEGSKA (reference sequence). For the CDR3, the DNA is TGCAGTGCTAGACCCCTCAGTTTAGTACTCTCCAATCGGAATCAGCCCCAGCATTTT. Its translation is CSARPLSLVLSNRNQPQHF.

This clonotype came up a few times. This may stem from a read error, because a much larger clone lies one nucleotide away. The V call is TRBV12-3 or TRBV12-4, the J call TRBJ2-1; D remains ambiguous. CDR3 length: 10 residues. The CDR3 DNA is TGTGCCGGCAGTTTATATGAGCAGTTCTTC. Amino acid sequence: CAGSLYEQFF.

The CDR3 DNA reads TGTGCCAGCAGCGTCACCGGGGGAAGAGGTACTGAAGCTTTCTTT. Protein sequence: CASSVTGGRGTEAFF. V is TRBV7-3 and J is TRBJ1-1, with D possibly being TRBD1 (5 bases). V lost 5 bases to trimming and J lost 5 bases, with 18 bases between them. Germline loops: CDR1 SGHTA, CDR2 FQGTGA. This CDR3 has 15 residues.

The J gene is TRBJ2-4, the V gene TRBV27; the match to TRBD2 covers 9 bases. Judging by the DNA end, TRBJ2-7 fits better; the J call may be wrong. CDR1 and CDR2 (germline): MNHEY, SMNVEV (reference sequence). The CDR3 extends over 15 amino acids. DNA of the CDR3: TGTGCCAGCAGTTTATCGACTAGCGGAAGCTACGAGCAGTACTTC. This gives the protein CASSLSTSGSYEQYF.

V gene TRBV9 combines with J gene TRBJ2-3; tentative D call: TRBD2 (5 bases). The germline gives CDR1 SGDLS, CDR2 YYNGEE. Trimming removed 0 bases from V and 1 base from J, with 9 bases in between. The CDR3 runs to 15 residues. The CDR3 protein is CASSVELRGTDTQYF. The CDR3 DNA sequence: TGTGCCAGCAGCGTAGAATTGCGGGGCACAGATACGCAGTATTTT.

The CDR3 DNA reads TGTGCCAGCAGAGACAGGGCGAAGGTCTACGAGCAGTACTTC. Translated, it gives CASRDRAKVYEQYF. This rearrangement joins TRBV6-1 to TRBJ2-7; 7 bases match TRBD1. Trimming took 6 bases from V and 3 from J; bases not matched to a gene: 8. Germline V lookup: CDR1 MNHNS, CDR2 SASEGT. The CDR3 is 14 amino acids.

This chain connects TRBV6-5 to TRBJ2-4; D ambiguous. The J call may be in error: the DNA end matches TRBJ2-7 better. The CDR3 has 13 amino acids. The germline gives CDR1 MNHEY, CDR2 SVGAGI. The CDR3 loop reads CASSPISDYEQYF. CDR3 in DNA: TGTGCCAGCAGCCCCATCTCAGACTACGAGCAGTACTTC.

The gene calls are TRBV29-1 and TRBJ2-1; D remains unclear. The V end lost 3 bases, the J end lost 7 bases, and 10 bases lay between the germline ends. CDR3 size: 12 residues. The germline CDR1 and CDR2 sequences are SQVTM and ANQGSEA. This CDR3 is CSVDQAKNEQFF. CDR3 coding DNA: TGCAGCGTTGACCAAGCTAAAAATGAGCAGTTCTTC.

V usage is TRBV4-2 and J usage is TRBJ2-1, with 11 bases lining up with TRBD2. V was pared by 5 bases and J by 3 bases, with 9 bases of the junction left unmatched. Germline CDR1 is LGHNA and CDR2 is YNFKEQ. The CDR3 runs to 17 residues. The CDR3 spells CASSTGTSGTYYNEQFF. The CDR3 nucleotides are TGTGCCAGCAGCACCGGGACTAGCGGCACTTACTACAATGAGCAGTTCTTC.